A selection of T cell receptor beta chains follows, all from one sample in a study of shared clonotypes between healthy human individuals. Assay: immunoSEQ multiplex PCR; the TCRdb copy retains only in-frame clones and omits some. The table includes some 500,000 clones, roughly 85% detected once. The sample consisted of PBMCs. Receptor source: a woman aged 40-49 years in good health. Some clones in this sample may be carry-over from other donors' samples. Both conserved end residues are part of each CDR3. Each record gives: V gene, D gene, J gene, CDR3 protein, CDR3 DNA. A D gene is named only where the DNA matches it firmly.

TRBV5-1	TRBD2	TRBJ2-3	CASRLGAIGGTDTQYF	TGCGCCAGCAGGCTAGGAGCGATCGGGGGGACAGATACGCAGTATTTT
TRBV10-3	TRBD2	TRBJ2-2	CAISTSGMPGELFF	TGTGCCATCAGTACTAGCGGGATGCCCGGGGAGCTGTTTTTT
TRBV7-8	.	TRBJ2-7	CASSLAGHGTYEQYF	TGTGCCAGCAGCTTAGCGGGGCACGGTACCTACGAGCAGTACTTC
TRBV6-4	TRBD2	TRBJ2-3	CASSDGEGSDTQYF	TGTGCCAGCAGTGACGGGGAGGGGTCAGATACGCAGTATTTT
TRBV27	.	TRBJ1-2	CASSWRHRTYYGYTF	TGTGCCAGCAGTTGGAGGCACAGGACTTATTATGGCTACACCTTC
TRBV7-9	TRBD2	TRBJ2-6	CASSWGGVSLRANVLTF	TGTGCCAGCAGCTGGGGGGGAGTAAGTCTGAGGGCCAACGTCCTGACTTTC
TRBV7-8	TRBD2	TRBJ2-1	CASSYSLILGTRGGNEQFF	TGTGCCAGCAGCTACTCGTTAATTTTGGGGACTAGAGGGGGCAATGAGCAGTTCTTC
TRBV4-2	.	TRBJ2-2	CASTPDSEPIANTGELFF	TGTGCCAGTACCCCCGATTCAGAACCAATCGCGAACACCGGGGAGCTGTTTTTT
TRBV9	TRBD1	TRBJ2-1	CASSGNRDRVGDEQFF	TGTGCCAGCAGTGGGAACCGGGACAGGGTGGGGGATGAGCAGTTCTTC
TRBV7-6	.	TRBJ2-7	CASSLVALKDEQYF	TGTGCCAGCAGCTTAGTTGCCCTCAAAGACGAGCAGTACTTC
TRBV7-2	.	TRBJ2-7	CASRPPGRIYEQYF	TGTGCCAGCAGGCCTCCGGGACGGATCTACGAGCAGTACTTC
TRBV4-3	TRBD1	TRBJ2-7	CASSQYLRDRAIDEQYF	TGCGCCAGCAGCCAGTACCTCCGGGACAGGGCCATTGACGAGCAGTACTTC
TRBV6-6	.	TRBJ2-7	CASSRIKLEEQYF	TGTGCCAGCAGCCGAATAAAGTTAGAAGAGCAGTACTTC